In this sample, the clone carrying this TCR beta chain turned up many times. Its matching antigen is unknown. The V and J ends lost 0 bases and 8 bases, in that order; junction bases with no gene match: 13. The length of the CDR3 is 17 residues. Germline V CDR1 and CDR2: MNHEY, SMNVEV (reference sequence). CDR3-region Arm-PCR and iRepertoire HTBI primers produced the TCR beta libraries. TCRdb analysed the multiplex PCR reads with MiXCR anew, one entry per CDR3 protein. The table lists around 340,000 distinct CDR3 sequences, around a fifth of them singletons. The data are from a study of regulatory T cells in long-lasting Graves disease. About the study: A definition of persistent Graves' disease required over 5 years of antithyroid drugs plus positive TSH receptor antibodies. Study results and limitations: TRBV28, TRBJ1-2 and TRBJ2-5 emerged as the favored segments in persistent disease.

Time point noted: persistent/refractory GD, antithyroid drugs over 5 years with positive TRAb. After RNA was extracted from PBMCs, the TCR library was made from it. The TCR sequence derives from a female donor with Graves disease. The chain is built from TRBV27 and TRBJ1-1; 9 nucleotides agree with TRBD1. Sequences were derived from peripheral blood mononuclear cells (PBMCs), sampled when the disease was refractory, from a patient treated with antithyroid drugs. The chain's CDR3 is CASSLSNRPGTGSEAFF. In nucleotides, the CDR3 is TGTGCCAGCAGTTTATCCAATCGTCCCGGGACAGGGTCCGAAGCTTTCTTT.